This record concerns one T cell receptor beta chain sequence. This sample was taken from a study of blood T cell repertoires in COVID-19. The overall study: Samples came from the United States, Italy and Spain, spanning acute and convalescent COVID-19. In each case, the material was cDNA or gDNA derived from T cells, B-cell-depleted T cells, or PBMCs.

V lost 3 bases, J lost 0 bases, and 12 bases lay in between. Germline V gene lookup returns CDR1 SGHTA and CDR2 FQGNSA. This CDR3 spans 15 amino acids. Authors' methods: How many nucleated cells were present was estimated from reference gene primer amplification. TCRdb's copy holds only in-frame clones and misses some; the assay was immunoSEQ multiplex PCR. Clone size and V and J calls were adopted from that table, with D and trimming inferred from the DNA. Altogether 40,000 to 50,000 clones are present, approximately 86% being singletons, with the ten largest covering over 12%. The sequence was obtained from a human donor in a cohort sampled during active COVID-19. V gene TRBV7-2 combines with J gene TRBJ2-7; tentatively, D is TRBD1 (6 bases). The sequenced sample was peripheral blood. CDR3 bases: TGTGCCAGCAGCTTCCTGGACAGTTTCTCCTACGAGCAGTACTTC. Translating it yields CASSFLDSFSYEQYF.